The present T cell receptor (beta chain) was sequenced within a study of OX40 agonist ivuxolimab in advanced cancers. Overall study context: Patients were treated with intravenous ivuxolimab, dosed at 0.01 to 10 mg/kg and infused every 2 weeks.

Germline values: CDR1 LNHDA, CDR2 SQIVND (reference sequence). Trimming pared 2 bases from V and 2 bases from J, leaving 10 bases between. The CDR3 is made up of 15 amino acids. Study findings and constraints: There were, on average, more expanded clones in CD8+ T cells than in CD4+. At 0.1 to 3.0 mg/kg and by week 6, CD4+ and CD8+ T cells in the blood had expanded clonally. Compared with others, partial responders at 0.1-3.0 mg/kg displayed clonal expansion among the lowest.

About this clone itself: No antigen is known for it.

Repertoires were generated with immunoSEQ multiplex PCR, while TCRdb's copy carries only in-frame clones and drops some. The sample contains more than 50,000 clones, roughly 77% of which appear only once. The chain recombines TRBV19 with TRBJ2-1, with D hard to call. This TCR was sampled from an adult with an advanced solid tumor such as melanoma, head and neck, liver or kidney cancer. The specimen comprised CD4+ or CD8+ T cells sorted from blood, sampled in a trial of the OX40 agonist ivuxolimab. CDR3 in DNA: TGTGCCAGTAGTATAAACAATAGTCCCTACAATGAGCAGTTCTTC. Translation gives CASSINNSPYNEQFF.